These T cell receptor beta chains were read from a single sample in a study of cytomegalovirus exposure and HLA in healthy donors. Repertoires were generated with immunoSEQ multiplex PCR, while TCRdb's copy carries only in-frame clones and drops some. The sample includes roughly 100,000 clones, roughly three quarters of them seen just once. The sequenced sample was PBMCs. These receptors were taken from a man aged 45 to 65 in good health and CMV-seropositive. Both conserved end residues are part of each CDR3. A D gene is named only where the DNA matches it firmly. Clone size is not always given. Where it is, it says once, few, many or a class for expanded clones.

v_call	d_call	j_call	clone_size	cdr3_aa	cdr3_nt
TRBV5-1	TRBD2	TRBJ2-7	.	CASSQGQGVSGRREQYF	TGCGCCAGCAGCCAAGGACAGGGTGTTAGCGGGAGGCGCGAGCAGTACTTC
TRBV10-1	TRBD1	TRBJ2-7	.	CASTGTGDTYEQYF	TGCGCCAGCACCGGGACAGGGGACACCTACGAGCAGTACTTC
TRBV7-2	.	TRBJ1-1	.	CASRSGQNTEAFF	TGTGCCAGCAGATCTGGACAGAACACTGAAGCTTTCTTT
TRBV2	.	TRBJ2-2	few	CAIRRAVNTGELFF	TGTGCCATCCGCAGGGCAGTGAACACCGGGGAGCTGTTTTTT
TRBV19	TRBD2	TRBJ2-1	.	CASSIKSGTSGKYEQFF	TGTGCCAGTAGTATTAAATCCGGGACTAGCGGGAAGTATGAGCAGTTCTTC
TRBV6-1	.	TRBJ1-5	few	CAIKTGLSNQPQHF	TGTGCCATCAAAACAGGGCTCAGCAATCAGCCCCAGCATTTT
TRBV27	.	TRBJ1-1	.	CASSRPNTEAFF	TGTGCCAGCAGCCGTCCGAACACTGAAGCTTTCTTT
TRBV11-2	TRBD1	TRBJ2-5	.	CASSSRDRVSETQYF	TGTGCCAGCAGCTCCCGGGACAGGGTATCTGAGACCCAGTACTTC
TRBV28	.	TRBJ2-7	once	CASSFGQNWYEQYF	TGTGCCAGCAGTTTTGGTCAGAATTGGTACGAGCAGTACTTC
TRBV19	TRBD1	TRBJ1-2	.	CASSPLGQVAPRGGYTF	TGTGCCAGTAGTCCCTTGGGACAGGTGGCCCCCCGGGGAGGCTACACCTTC
TRBV2	.	TRBJ2-3	.	CASKPGHSTDTQYF	TGTGCCAGCAAACCGGGACATAGCACAGATACGCAGTATTTT
TRBV30	.	TRBJ2-7	.	CAWSVAYEQYF	TGTGCCTGGAGTGTCGCCTACGAGCAGTACTTC
TRBV15	.	TRBJ1-2	.	CAIQDRGRYGYTF	TGTGCCATCCAGGACAGAGGAAGGTATGGCTACACCTTC
TRBV6-1	.	TRBJ1-5	.	CASIPGQGGNQPQHF	TGTGCCAGCATCCCCGGGCAGGGAGGGAATCAGCCCCAGCATTTT
TRBV10-2	TRBD2	TRBJ2-1	.	CASSEQAGGPGEQFF	TGCGCCAGCAGTGAGCAAGCGGGAGGGCCGGGGGAGCAGTTCTTC
TRBV7-2	.	TRBJ1-1	.	CASTPQGDTEAFF	TGTGCCAGCACCCCACAAGGAGACACTGAAGCTTTCTTT